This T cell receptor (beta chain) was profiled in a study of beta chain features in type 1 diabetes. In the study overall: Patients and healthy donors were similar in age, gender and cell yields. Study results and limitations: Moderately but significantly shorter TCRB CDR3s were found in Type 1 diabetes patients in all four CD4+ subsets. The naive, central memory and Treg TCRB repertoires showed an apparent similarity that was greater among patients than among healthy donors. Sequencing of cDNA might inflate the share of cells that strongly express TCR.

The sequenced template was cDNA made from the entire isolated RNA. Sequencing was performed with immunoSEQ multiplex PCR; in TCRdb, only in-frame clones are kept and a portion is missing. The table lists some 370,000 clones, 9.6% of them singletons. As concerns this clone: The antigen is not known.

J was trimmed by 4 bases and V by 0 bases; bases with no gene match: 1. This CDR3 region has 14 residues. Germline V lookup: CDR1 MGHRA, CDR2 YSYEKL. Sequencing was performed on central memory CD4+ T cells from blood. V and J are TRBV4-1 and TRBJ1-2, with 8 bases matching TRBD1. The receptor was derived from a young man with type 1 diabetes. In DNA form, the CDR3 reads TGCGCCAGCAGCCAAGAACAGGGGGTCTATGGCTACACCTTC. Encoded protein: CASSQEQGVYGYTF.